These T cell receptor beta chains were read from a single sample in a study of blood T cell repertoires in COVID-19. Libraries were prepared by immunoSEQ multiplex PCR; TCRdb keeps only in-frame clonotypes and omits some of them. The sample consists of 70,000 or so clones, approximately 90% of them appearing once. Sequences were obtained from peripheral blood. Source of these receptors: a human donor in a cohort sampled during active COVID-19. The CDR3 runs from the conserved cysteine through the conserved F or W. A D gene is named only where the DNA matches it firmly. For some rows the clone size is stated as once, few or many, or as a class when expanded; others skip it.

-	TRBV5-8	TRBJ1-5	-	TGTGCCAGCAGCTTGTGGTCAGGGGGCAATCAGCCCCAGCATTTT	CASSLWSGGNQPQHF
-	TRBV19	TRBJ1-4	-	TGTGCCAGTAGTAACTTTCAGGGATCGAATGAAAAACTGTTTTTT	CASSNFQGSNEKLFF
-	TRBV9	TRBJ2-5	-	TGTGCCAGCAGCCCTGTGGGTGGAGACTTCCAAGAGACCCAGTACTTC	CASSPVGGDFQETQYF
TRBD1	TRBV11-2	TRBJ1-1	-	TGTGCCAGCAGCTTGCCGCAGGGGGCTGAGACTGAAGCTTTCTTT	CASSLPQGAETEAFF
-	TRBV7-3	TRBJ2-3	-	TGTGCCAGCAGTCCACAATCTAGCACAGATACGCAGTATTTT	CASSPQSSTDTQYF
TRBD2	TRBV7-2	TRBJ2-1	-	TGTGCCAGCAGCCAAGGGACTAGCGGACCCTACAATGAGCAGTTCTTC	CASSQGTSGPYNEQFF
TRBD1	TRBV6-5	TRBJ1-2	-	TGTGCCAGCACGCGACAGGGGAGGAAATATGGCTACACCTTC	CASTRQGRKYGYTF
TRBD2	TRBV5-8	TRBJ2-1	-	TGTGCCAGCAGCTTAGGGTTACTAGCGTTCAATGAGCAGTTCTTC	CASSLGLLAFNEQFF
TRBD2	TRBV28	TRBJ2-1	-	TGTGCCAGCAGCTCTACAAAGCGGGGTGAGCAGTTCTTC	CASSSTKRGEQFF
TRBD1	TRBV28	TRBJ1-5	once	TGTGCCAGCAGTTTAATACAGGGGAGGCAGCCCCAGCATTTT	CASSLIQGRQPQHF
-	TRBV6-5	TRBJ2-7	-	TGTGCCAGCAGTAGGAGGGGAGACAGTACCTACGAGCAGTACTTC	CASSRRGDSTYEQYF
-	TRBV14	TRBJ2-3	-	TGTGCCAGCAGCCAAACGCCTCAGGTATTCCTGACAGGCACGCAGTATTTT	CASSQTPQVFLTGTQYF
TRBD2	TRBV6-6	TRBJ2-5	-	TGTGCCAGCACCATCCCACTAGCGGGAGGGGAGACCCAGTACTTC	CASTIPLAGGETQYF
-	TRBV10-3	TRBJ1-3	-	TGTGCCATCGGCGGGGGTGGAAACACCATATATTTT	CAIGGGGNTIYF
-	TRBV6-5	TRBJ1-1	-	TGTGCCAGCAGTTACTCTGGGGGGGACACTGAAGCTTTCTTT	CASSYSGGDTEAFF
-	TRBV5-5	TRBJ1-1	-	TGTGCCAGCAGCTCCGGGGGATCGACGGGAGAAGCTTTCTTT	CASSSGGSTGEAFF
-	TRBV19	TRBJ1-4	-	TGTGCCAGTAGTATGGGGGCGAGTAATGAAAAACTGTTTTTT	CASSMGASNEKLFF
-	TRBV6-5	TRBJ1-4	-	TGTGCCAGCACCGGTGAAGCCTCGTCGGGGGGGCTGTTTTTT	CASTGEASSGGLFF
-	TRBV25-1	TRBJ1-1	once	TGCGCCAGCAGAGCTATGGAGGGGATCCCCACTGAAGCTTTCTTT	CASRAMEGIPTEAFF
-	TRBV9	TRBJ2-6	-	TGTGCCAGCAGCACCAAGCCCTCCACCGTCCTGACTTTC	CASSTKPSTVLTF
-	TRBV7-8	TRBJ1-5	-	TGTGCCAGCAGCCCGAGTAGCAATCAGCCCCAGCATTTT	CASSPSSNQPQHF
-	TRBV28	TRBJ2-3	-	TGTGCCAGCAGCCCTTTGCGGGATACGCAGTATTTT	CASSPLRDTQYF
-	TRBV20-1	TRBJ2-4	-	TGCGCGGGGGCCAAAAACATTCAGTACTTC	CAGAKNIQYF
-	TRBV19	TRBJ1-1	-	TGTGCCAGTAGTATTAGCGGCGTGAACACTGAAGCTTTCTTT	CASSISGVNTEAFF
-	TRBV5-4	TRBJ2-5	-	TGTGCCAGCAGGCCCGCAGGGGCCGGGGAGACCCAGTACTTC	CASRPAGAGETQYF
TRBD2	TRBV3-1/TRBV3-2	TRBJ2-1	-	TGTGCCAGCAGCCGCGCCGGGACTAGCGGAAGGAATGAGCAGTTCTTC	CASSRAGTSGRNEQFF
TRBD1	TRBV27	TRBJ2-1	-	TGTGCCACCTCCTTCAGCCTGGGGACAGGGGGCTTCGATGAGCAGTTCTTC	CATSFSLGTGGFDEQFF
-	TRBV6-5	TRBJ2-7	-	TGTGCCAGCAGTTACTCGTACAGGGCCTACGAGCAGTACTTC	CASSYSYRAYEQYF
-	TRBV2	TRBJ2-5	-	TGTGCCAGCAGTGGTCGGGACTTCCAAGAGACCCAGTACTTC	CASSGRDFQETQYF
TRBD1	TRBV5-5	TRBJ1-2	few	TGTGCCAGCAGCCTCGACAGGGCCAACTATGGCTACACCTTC	CASSLDRANYGYTF
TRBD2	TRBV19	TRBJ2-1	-	TGTGCCAGTAGTATACTAGCGGGAGGAACCTATGAGCAGTTCTTC	CASSILAGGTYEQFF
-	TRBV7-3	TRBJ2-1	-	TGTGCCAGCAGCTTAATGGGCGGGATCATCGATGAGCAGTTCTTC	CASSLMGGIIDEQFF
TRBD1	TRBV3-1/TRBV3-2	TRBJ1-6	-	TGTGCCAGCAGCCGGCTGACAGGGTCCAGTTCACCCCTCCACTTT	CASSRLTGSSSPLHF
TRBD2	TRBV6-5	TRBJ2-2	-	TGTGCCAGCAGGAGGGGCCTAGCGGACACCGGGGAGCTGTTTTTT	CASRRGLADTGELFF
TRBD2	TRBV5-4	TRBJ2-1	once	TGTGCCAGCACCACGGGGGGACTAGCGTCAAATGAGCAGTTCTTC	CASTTGGLASNEQFF
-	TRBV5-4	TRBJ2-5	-	TGTGCCAGCAGCTTGGCTAGCCGGGAGACCCAGTACTTC	CASSLASRETQYF
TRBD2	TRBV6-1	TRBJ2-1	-	TGTGCCAGCAGTGCCCGCCCGGGACTAGCGGGGACTTTGGATGAGCAGTTCTTC	CASSARPGLAGTLDEQFF
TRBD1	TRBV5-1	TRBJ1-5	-	TGCGCCAGCAGCCCTGGGACAGGTAATCAGCCCCAGCATTTT	CASSPGTGNQPQHF
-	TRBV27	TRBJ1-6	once	TGTGCCAGCAGTTTACTCACGGATTCACCCCTCCACTTT	CASSLLTDSPLHF
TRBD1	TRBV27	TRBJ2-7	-	TGTGCCAGCAGTCCCCTAGACAGGGCGGGCGGCGAGCAGTACTTC	CASSPLDRAGGEQYF